This TCR beta chain appears in the sequencing data of a study of blood T cell repertoires in COVID-19. Study context: COVID-19 samples from acute and convalescent phases originated in the United States, Italy and Spain.

This clone was seen more than once but under ten times. J gave up 3 bases and V 5 bases, and 8 bases lay outside the gene matches. Germline CDR1 is SGHNT and CDR2 is YENEEA. The CDR3 extends over 15 amino acids. Residents of about two dozen US areas, aged roughly 18 to 95 years, made up the participants. As processed by the authors: Reference gene primer amplification in the assay estimated nucleated cell counts. Sequenced by immunoSEQ multiplex PCR; TCRdb stores in-frame clones only, minus some. V and J calls and clone size come straight from that table; D and trimming were deduced from the DNA. Of over 200,000 clones in the sample, roughly 85% are singletons; the top ten hold approximately 2%.

Specimen: PBMCs or T cells enriched from blood (not recorded which). This chain uses TRBV11-3 with TRBJ2-3, with TRBD2 matching over 7 bases. This clonotype was obtained from a woman aged 50 to 60 who had recovered from COVID-19. In DNA, the CDR3 is TGTGCCAGCAGCCCCGCGGGAGCCGGTACAGATACGCAGTATTTT. It encodes CASSPAGAGTDTQYF.